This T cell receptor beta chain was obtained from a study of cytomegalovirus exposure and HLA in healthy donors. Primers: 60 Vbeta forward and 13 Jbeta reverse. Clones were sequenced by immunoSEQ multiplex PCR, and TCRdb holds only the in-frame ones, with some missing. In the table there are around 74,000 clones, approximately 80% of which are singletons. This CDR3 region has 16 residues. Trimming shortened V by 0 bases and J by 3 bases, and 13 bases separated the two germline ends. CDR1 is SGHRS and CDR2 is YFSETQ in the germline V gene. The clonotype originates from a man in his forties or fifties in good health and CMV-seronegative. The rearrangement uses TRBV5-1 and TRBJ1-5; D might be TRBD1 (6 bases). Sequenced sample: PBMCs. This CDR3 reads CASSLDGGAYNQPQHF. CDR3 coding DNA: TGCGCCAGCAGCTTGGATGGGGGCGCATACAATCAGCCCCAGCATTTT. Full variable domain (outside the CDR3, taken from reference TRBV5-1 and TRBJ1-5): KAGVTQTPRYLIKTRGQQVTLSCSPISGHRSVSWYQQTPGQGLQFLFEYFSETQRNKGNFPGRFSGRQFSNSRSEMNVSTLELGDSALYLCASSLDGGAYNQPQHFGDGTRLSIL.